A single sample is the source of the 5 T cell receptor beta chains below, sequenced in a study of vaccination and CD4 T cells after COVID-19. Treatment defined: roughly 10-day PBMC culture with coronavirus spike peptide pools or control peptides (ViraFEST assay). Researchers used the Oncomine TCR Beta short-read assay to sequence DNA from cultured CD4+ T cells. TCRdb reprocessed the PCR reads via MiXCR and lists one record per CDR3 protein. The sample consists of approximately 10,000 distinct CDR3 sequences, roughly three fifths of them appearing once. Their antigens remain unidentified. The material sequenced was CD4+ T cells from blood, cultured in vitro. The receptors were gathered from a human donor who had recovered from COVID-19.

This clonotype was seen more than once but under ten times. The V call is TRBV15, the J call TRBJ2-2; TRBD2 matches 10 bases. V was clipped by 9 bases and J by 6 bases; unmatched bases: 22. Germline lookup yields CDR1 LNHNV and CDR2 YYDKDF (reference sequence). There are 19 residues in the CDR3. CDR3 DNA sequence: TGTGCCACTTCTTCACGCGGGGGGGCTAGCGGGAGTAGATCCGGGGAGCTGTTTTTT. Residues: CATSSRGGASGSRSGELFF.

The rearrangement uses TRBV7-2 and TRBJ1-2; D gene ambiguous. Looked up from germline, CDR1 is SGHTA and CDR2 is FQGNSA. Trimming took off 1 base at V and 14 bases at J, with 20 bases between the two ends. The CDR3 contains 14 residues. The CDR3 loop reads CASSLEIDTGLQTF. In DNA, the CDR3 is TGTGCCAGCAGCTTAGAAATTGATACGGGGTTGCAAACCTTC. Drawing the rest from reference TRBV7-2 and TRBJ1-2, the complete variable domain is GAGVSQSPSNKVTEKGKDVELRCDPISGHTALYWYRQSLGQGLEFLIYFQGNSAPDKSGLPSDRFSAERTGGSVSTLTIQRTQQEDSAVYLCASSLEIDTGLQTFGSGTRLTVV.

The rearrangement links TRBV27 to TRBJ1-2; 7 nucleotides match TRBD1. With V trimmed by 5 bases and J by 7 bases, 7 bases remained unmatched. The CDR3 sequence is 13 residues long. The germline V gene encodes CDR1 MNHEY and CDR2 SMNVEV (reference sequence). CDR3 region: CASSNRQGSGYTF. The CDR3 nucleotides read TGTGCCAGCAGTAACAGACAGGGTTCTGGCTACACCTTC.

The chain is built from TRBV20-1 and TRBJ1-1; tentatively, D is TRBD1 (5 bases). The CDR3 length is 15 residues. Trimming left V 0 bases short and J 0 bases short, with 11 bases between. Germline CDR1 is DFQATT and CDR2 is SNEGSKA (reference sequence). The CDR3 spells CSARDMGRLNTEAFF. The CDR3, as DNA: TGCAGTGCTAGAGATATGGGGCGGTTGAACACTGAAGCTTTCTTT.

In DNA form, the CDR3 reads TGTGCCAGTAGTATCTGGGGGGCGCGGAATTCACCCCTCCACTTT. This gives the protein CASSIWGARNSPLHF. The rearrangement joins TRBV19 to TRBJ1-6, with D possibly TRBD1 on 6 matching bases. The germline CDR1 and CDR2 sequences are LNHDA and SQIVND (reference sequence). The CDR3 runs 15 residues. V was pared by 3 bases and J by 7 bases, with 13 bases between.